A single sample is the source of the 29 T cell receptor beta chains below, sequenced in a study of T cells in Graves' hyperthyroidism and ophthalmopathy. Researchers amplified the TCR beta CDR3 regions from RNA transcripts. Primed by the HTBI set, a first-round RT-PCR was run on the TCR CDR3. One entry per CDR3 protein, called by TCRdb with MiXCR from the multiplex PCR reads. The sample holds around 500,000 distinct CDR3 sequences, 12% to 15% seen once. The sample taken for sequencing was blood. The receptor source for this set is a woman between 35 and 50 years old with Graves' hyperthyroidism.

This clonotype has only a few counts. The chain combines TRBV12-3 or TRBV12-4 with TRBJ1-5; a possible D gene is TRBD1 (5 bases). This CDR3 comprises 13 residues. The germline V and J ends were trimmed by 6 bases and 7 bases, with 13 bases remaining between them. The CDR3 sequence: CASSSSREQPQHF. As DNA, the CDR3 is TGTGCCAGCAGCTCTAGCAGGGAGCAGCCCCAGCATTTT.

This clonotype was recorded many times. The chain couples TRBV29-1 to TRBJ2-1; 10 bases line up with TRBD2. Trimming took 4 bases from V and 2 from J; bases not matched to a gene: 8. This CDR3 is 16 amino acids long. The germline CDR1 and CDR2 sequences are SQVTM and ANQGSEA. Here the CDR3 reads CSVVLAGIATYNEQFF. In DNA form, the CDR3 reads TGCAGCGTTGTACTAGCGGGAATAGCGACCTACAATGAGCAGTTCTTC.

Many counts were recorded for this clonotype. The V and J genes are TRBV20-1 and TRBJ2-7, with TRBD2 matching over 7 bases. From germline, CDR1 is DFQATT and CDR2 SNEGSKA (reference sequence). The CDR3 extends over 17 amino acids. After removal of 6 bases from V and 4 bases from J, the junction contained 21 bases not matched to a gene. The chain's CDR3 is CSASGQGDLASGYEQYF. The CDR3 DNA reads TGCAGTGCCAGCGGGCAGGGTGACTTGGCTAGCGGATACGAGCAGTACTTC.

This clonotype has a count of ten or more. CDR3 nucleotide sequence: TGTGCCTGGAGTGTGGACAGTAACACAGATACGCAGTATTTT. Residues: CAWSVDSNTDTQYF. V and J are TRBV30 and TRBJ2-3, with a weak D call TRBD1 (6 bases). The CDR3 extends over 14 amino acids. V was clipped by 0 bases and J by 2 bases, with 9 bases between them. Germline V gene lookup returns CDR1 GTSNPN and CDR2 SVGIG (reference sequence). Full variable domain (missing parts from reference TRBV30 and TRBJ2-3): SQTIHQWPATLVQPVGSPLSLECTVEGTSNPNLYWYRQAAGRGLQLLFYSVGIGQISSEVPQNLSASRPQDRQFILSSKKLLLSDSGFYLCAWSVDSNTDTQYFGPGTRLTVL.

This CDR3 is CASSYQRAGEQFF. CDR3 DNA sequence: TGTGCCAGCAGTTACCAACGGGCGGGTGAGCAGTTCTTC. This chain joins TRBV2 and TRBJ2-1, with a weak D call TRBD2 (5 bases). Germline CDR1 and CDR2: SNHLY and FYNNEI. This CDR3 contains 13 residues. The V and J ends lost 5 bases and 9 bases respectively, with 14 bases between them.

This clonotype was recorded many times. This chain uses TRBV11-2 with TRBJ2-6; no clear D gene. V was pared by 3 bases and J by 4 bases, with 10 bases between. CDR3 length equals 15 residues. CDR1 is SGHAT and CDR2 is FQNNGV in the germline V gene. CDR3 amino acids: CASSLDQLGANVLTF. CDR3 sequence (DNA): TGTGCCAGCAGCTTGGACCAACTGGGGGCCAACGTCCTGACTTTC.

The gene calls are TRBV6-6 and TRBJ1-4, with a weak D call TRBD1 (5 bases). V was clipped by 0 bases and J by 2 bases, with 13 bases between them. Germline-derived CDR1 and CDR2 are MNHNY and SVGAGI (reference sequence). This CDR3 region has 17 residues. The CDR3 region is CASSYSIGEGTNEKLFF. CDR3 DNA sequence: TGTGCCAGCAGTTACTCGATTGGAGAGGGGACTAATGAAAAACTGTTTTTT.

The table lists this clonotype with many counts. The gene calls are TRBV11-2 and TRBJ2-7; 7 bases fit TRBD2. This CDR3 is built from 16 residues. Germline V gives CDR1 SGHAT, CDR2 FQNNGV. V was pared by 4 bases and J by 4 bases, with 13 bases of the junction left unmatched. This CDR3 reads CASSSVDSREFYEQYF. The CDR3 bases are TGTGCCAGCAGCTCCGTGGACTCGCGGGAGTTTTACGAGCAGTACTTC.

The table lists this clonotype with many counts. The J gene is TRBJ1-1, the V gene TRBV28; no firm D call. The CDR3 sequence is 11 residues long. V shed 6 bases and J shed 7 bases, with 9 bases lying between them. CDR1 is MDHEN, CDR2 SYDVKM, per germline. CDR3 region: CASSFHSEAFF. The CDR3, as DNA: TGTGCCAGCAGCTTCCATAGTGAAGCTTTCTTT.

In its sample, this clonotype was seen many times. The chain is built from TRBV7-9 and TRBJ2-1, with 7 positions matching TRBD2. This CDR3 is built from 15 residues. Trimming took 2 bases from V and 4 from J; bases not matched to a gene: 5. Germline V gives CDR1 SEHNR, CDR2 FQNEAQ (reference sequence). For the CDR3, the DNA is TGTGCCAGCAGCTTAAGACTAGCAGAATACAATGAGCAGTTCTTC. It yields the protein CASSLRLAEYNEQFF.

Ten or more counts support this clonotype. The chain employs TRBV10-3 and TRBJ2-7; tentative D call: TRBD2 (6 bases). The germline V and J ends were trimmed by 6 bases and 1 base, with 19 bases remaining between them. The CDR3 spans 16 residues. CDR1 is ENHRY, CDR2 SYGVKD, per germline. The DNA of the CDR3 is TGTGCCATCAGATCTGGGGCGGGCGGGATTTCCTACGAGCAGTACTTC. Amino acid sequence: CAIRSGAGGISYEQYF.

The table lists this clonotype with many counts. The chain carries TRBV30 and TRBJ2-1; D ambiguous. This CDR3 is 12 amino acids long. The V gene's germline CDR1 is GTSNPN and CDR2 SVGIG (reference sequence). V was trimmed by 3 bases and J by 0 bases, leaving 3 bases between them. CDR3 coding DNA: TGTGCCTGGAGAGGCTCCTACAATGAGCAGTTCTTC. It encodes CAWRGSYNEQFF.

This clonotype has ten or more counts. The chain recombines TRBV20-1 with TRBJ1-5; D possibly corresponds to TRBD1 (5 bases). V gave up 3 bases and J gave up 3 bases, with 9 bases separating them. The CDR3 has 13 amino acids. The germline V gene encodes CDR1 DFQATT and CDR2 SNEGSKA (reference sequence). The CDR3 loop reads CSASNRNNQPQHF. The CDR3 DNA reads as TGCAGTGCTAGTAACAGGAACAATCAGCCCCAGCATTTT.

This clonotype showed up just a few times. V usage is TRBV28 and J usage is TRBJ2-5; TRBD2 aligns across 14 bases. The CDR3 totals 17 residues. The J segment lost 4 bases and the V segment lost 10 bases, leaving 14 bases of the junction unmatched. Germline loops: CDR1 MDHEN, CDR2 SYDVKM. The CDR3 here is CATLTSGRAFSSETQYF. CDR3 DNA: TGTGCCACCCTGACTAGCGGGAGGGCCTTTTCGTCAGAGACCCAGTACTTC.

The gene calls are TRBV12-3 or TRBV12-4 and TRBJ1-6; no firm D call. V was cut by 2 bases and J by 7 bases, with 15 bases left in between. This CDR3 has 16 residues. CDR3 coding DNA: TGTGCCAGCAGTTTAACTATCCCCTCTACGAATTCACCCCTCCACTTT. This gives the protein CASSLTIPSTNSPLHF.

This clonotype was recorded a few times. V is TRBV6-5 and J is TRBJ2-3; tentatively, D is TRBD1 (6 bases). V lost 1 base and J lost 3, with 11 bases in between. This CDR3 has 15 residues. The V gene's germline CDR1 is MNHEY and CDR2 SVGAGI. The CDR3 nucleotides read TGTGCCAGCAGTTACTTAGGGGGATATACAGATACGCAGTATTTT. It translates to CASSYLGGYTDTQYF.

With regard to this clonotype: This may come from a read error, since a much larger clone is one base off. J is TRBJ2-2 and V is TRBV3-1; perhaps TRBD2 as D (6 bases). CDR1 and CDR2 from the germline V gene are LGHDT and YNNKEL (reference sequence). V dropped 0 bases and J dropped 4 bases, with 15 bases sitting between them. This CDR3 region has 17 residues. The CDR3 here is CASSQDKNGRGTGELFF. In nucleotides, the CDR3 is TGTGCCAGCAGCCAAGATAAGAACGGGAGAGGCACCGGGGAGCTGTTTTTT.

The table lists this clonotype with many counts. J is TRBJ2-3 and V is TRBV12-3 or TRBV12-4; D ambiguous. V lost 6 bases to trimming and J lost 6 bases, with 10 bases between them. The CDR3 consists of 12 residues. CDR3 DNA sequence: TGTGCCAGCAGCCGAAGAAGGGATACGCAGTATTTT. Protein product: CASSRRRDTQYF.

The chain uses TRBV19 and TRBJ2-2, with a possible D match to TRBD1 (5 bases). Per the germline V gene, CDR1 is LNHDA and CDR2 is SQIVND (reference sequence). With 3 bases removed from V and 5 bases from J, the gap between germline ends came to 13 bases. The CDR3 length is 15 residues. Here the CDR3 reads CASSIEQARTGELFF. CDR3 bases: TGTGCCAGTAGTATCGAACAGGCGAGGACCGGGGAGCTGTTTTTT.

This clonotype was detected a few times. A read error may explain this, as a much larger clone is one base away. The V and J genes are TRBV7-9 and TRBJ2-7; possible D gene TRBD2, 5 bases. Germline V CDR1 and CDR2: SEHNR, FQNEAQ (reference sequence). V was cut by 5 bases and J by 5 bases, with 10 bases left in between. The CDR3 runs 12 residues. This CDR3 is CASSAEGHEQYF. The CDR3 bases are TGTGCCAGCAGCGCAGAGGGCCACGAGCAGTACTTC.

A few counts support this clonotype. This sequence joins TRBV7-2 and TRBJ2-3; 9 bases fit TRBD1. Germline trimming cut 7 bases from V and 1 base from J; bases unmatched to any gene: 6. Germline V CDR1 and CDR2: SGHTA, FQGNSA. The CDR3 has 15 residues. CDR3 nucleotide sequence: TGTGCCAGCATCGTAACAGGGGGCGGCACAGATACGCAGTATTTT. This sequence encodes CASIVTGGGTDTQYF.

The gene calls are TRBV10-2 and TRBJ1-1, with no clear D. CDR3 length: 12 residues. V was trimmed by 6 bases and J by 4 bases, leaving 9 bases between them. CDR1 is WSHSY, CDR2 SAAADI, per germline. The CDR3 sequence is CASSLLATEAFF. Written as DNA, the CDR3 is TGCGCCAGCAGCCTACTTGCCACTGAAGCTTTCTTT.

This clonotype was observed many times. CDR3 protein: CASSPGLAALRVDEQFF. The CDR3, as DNA: TGTGCCAGCAGCCCGGGACTAGCGGCCCTCCGGGTTGATGAGCAGTTCTTC. The chain is built from TRBV11-1 and TRBJ2-1, with 11 positions matching TRBD2. Trimming removed 5 bases from V and 8 bases from J; junction bases left unmatched: 14. CDR1 SGHAT and CDR2 FQDESV come from the germline V gene (reference sequence). The CDR3 consists of 17 residues.

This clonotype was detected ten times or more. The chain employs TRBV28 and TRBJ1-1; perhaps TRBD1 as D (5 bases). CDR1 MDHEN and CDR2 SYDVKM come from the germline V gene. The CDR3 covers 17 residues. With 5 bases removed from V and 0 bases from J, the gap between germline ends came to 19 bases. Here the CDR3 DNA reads TGTGCCAGCAGTCAACCAGGGCGTCAGCCCATGAACACTGAAGCTTTCTTT. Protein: CASSQPGRQPMNTEAFF.

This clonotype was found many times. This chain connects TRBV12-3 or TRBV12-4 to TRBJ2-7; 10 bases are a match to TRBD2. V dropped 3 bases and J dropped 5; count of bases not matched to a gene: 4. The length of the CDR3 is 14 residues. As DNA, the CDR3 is TGTGCCAGCAGTTTTAGCGGGAGGTTCCACGAGCAGTACTTC. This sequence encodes CASSFSGRFHEQYF.

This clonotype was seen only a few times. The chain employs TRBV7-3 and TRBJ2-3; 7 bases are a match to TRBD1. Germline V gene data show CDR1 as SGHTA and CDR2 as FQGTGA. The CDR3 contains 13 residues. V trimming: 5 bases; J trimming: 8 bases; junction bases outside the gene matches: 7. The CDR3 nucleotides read TGTGCCAGCAGCCCGGGACAGCTTAGTACGCAGTATTTT. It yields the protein CASSPGQLSTQYF.

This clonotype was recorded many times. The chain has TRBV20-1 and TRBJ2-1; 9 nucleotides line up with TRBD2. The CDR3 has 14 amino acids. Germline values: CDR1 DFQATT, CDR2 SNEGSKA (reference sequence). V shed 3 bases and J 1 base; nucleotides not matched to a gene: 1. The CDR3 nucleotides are TGCAGTGCTAGCACTAGCGGGTCCTACAATGAGCAGTTCTTC. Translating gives CSASTSGSYNEQFF.

The CDR3 protein is CASSDGTSASYEQYF. The CDR3, as DNA: TGTGCCAGCAGTGACGGGACTAGCGCCTCCTACGAGCAGTACTTC. V gene TRBV2 combines with J gene TRBJ2-7; 10 bases map to TRBD2. The germline CDR1 and CDR2 sequences are SNHLY and FYNNEI. The J segment lost 0 bases and the V segment lost 3 bases, leaving 2 bases of the junction unmatched. The CDR3 covers 15 residues.

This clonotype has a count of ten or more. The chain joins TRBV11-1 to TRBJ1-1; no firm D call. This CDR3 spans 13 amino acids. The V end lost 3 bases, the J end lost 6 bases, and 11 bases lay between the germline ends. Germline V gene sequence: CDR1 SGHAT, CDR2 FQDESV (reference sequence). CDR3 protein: CASSFGEVAEAFF. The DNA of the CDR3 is TGTGCCAGCAGCTTCGGGGAGGTCGCTGAAGCTTTCTTT.